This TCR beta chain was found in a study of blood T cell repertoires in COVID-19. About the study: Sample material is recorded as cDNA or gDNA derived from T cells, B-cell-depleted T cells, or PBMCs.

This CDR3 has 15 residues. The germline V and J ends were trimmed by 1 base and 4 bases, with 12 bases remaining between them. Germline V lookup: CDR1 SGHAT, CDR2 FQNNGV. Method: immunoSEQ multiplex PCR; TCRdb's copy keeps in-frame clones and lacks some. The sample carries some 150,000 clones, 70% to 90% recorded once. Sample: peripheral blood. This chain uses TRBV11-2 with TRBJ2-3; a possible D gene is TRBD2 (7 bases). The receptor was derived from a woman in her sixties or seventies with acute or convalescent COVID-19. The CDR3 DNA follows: TGTGCCAGCAGCTTAGTGGGGGGGCAGGCAGATACGCAGTATTTT. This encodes CASSLVGGQADTQYF. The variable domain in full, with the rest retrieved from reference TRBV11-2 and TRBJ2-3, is EAGVAQSPRYKIIEKRQSVAFWCNPISGHATLYWYQQILGQGPKLLIQFQNNGVVDDSQLPKDRFSAERLKGVDSTLKIQPAKLEDSAVYLCASSLVGGQADTQYFGPGTRLTVL.